The entry below describes one T cell receptor (beta chain). No cognate antigen has been identified for it. No clone much larger than this one lies a single base away; base qualities are absent. TCRbeta CDR3 regions were amplified from genomic DNA using the immunoSEQ Assay, a bias-controlled multiplex PCR. The paper's data handling went like this. The number of nucleated cells in each sample was estimated from the amplification of reference gene primers within the assay. Sequence reads were collapsed and filtered to measure the absolute abundance of every unique TCRbeta CDR3 rearrangement. For each sample, productive Simpson clonality was calculated by taking the square root of Simpson's diversity index across productive rearrangements. TCRdb carries this immuneACCESS record with in-frame sequences only. Its versions omit some clonotypes, under half of them owing to an unresolved V gene in the studies checked, with the rest unexplained. Clone size and the V and J calls come from that table; the DNA yielded D and trimming. For this sample there are some 230,000 clones; approximately 84% appear just once. In total, the top ten clones hold 15% of the sample.

These data are taken from a study of blood T cell repertoires in COVID-19 (TCRdb year 2020). About the study as a whole: Samples from collaborators originated in the United States, Italy and Spain and spanned both the acute and convalescent phases of COVID-19. The material from the prospective study consisted of cDNA or gDNA derived from T cells, B-cell-depleted T cells, or PBMCs. Subjects who had been exposed to COVID-19, were actively infected with it, or had recovered from it provided the deeply sampled blood TCRbeta repertoires that made up the dataset. The repertoires were released in a freely available public database intended as a resource for research on the immune response to SARS-CoV-2. Samples came from the ongoing ImmuneRACE study (first 160 participants) plus 1,254 subjects from 6 global collaborators. Sample metadata almost always included a de-identified subject ID, COVID-19 status, age in years and sex. Where available, HLA class I and class II types were taken from metadata supplied by the sample provider and were not determined by assay-based typing.

In the prospective study, participants were about 18 to 95 years old, resided in around 25 geographic areas of the United States, and were enrolled through a virtual design. Cohort assignment in the prospective study relied on participant-reported clinical history from a screening survey and a study questionnaire. ImmuneRACE Cohort 3 recovered participants were defined by two consecutive negative NP/OP PCR tests, healthcare professional clearance, or symptom resolution. In the prospective study, whole blood, serum and a nasopharyngeal or oropharyngeal swab were collected from each participant by mobile phlebotomists. Prospective study participants could optionally give additional blood draws and questionnaires over an approximately two-month period. Before DNA extraction, prospective study blood samples were shipped either frozen or at room temperature. Paper-wide results and their limitations: The quantity of clinical and demographic metadata differed by source and by participant and was supplied without curation.

What was sequenced was PBMCs or T cells enriched from blood (not recorded which). The receptor comes from a man aged 40-49 years who had recovered from COVID-19.

Here is the DNA: TGTGCCAGCAGTTGGGGACAGGGAGGGACTGAAGCTTTCTTT. Its protein is CASSWGQGGTEAFF. Rearrangement joined TRBV6-2 or TRBV6-3 to TRBJ1-1, with 9 middle bases fitting TRBD1. The CDR3 measures 14 amino acids from cysteine to phenylalanine. CDR3 DNA is the only sequence kept; it has 42 bases, read in frame from the first base. Reading the germline V gene gives CDR1 MNHEY and CDR2 SVGEGT. The germline V end is reduced by 4 bases and the J end by 5 bases; junction bases left unmatched: 5.